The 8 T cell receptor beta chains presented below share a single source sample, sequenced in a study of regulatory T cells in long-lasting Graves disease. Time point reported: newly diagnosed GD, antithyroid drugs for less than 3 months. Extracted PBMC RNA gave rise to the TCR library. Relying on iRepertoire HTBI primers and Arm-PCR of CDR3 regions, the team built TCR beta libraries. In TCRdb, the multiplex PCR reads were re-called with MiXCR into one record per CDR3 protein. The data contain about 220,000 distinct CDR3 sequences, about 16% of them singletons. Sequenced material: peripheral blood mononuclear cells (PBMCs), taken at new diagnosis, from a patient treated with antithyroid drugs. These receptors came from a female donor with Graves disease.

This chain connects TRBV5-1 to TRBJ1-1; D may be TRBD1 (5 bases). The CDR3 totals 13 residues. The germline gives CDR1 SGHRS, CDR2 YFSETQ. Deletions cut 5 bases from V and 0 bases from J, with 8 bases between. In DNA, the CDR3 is TGCGCCAGCAGACAGGCGGTGAACACTGAAGCTTTCTTT. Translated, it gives CASRQAVNTEAFF.

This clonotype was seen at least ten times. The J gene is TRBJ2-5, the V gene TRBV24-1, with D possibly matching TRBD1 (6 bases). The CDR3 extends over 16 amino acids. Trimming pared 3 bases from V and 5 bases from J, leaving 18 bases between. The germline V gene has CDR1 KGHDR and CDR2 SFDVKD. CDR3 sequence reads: CATSDSGGASFETQYF. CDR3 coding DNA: TGTGCCACCAGTGATAGTGGGGGCGCGAGTTTCGAGACCCAGTACTTC.

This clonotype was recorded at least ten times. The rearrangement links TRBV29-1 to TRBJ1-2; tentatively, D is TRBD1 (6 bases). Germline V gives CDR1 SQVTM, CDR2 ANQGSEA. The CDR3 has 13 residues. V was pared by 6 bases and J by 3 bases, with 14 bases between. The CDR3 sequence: CSVAGTPHYGYTF. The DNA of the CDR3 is TGCAGCGTGGCCGGGACACCTCACTATGGCTACACCTTC.

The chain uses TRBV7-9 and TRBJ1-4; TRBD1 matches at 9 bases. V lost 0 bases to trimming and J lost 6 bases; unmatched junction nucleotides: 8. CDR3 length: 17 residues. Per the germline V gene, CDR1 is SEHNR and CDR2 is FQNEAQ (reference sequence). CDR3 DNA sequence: TGTGCCAGCAGCTTAGCGATGCCCGGGACAGGGTATGAAAAACTGTTTTTT. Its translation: CASSLAMPGTGYEKLFF. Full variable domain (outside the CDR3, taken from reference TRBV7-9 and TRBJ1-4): DTGVSQNPRHKITKRGQNVTFRCDPISEHNRLYWYRQTLGQGPEFLTYFQNEAQLEKSRLLSDRFSAERPKGSFSTLEIQRTEQGDSAMYLCASSLAMPGTGYEKLFFGSGTQLSVL.

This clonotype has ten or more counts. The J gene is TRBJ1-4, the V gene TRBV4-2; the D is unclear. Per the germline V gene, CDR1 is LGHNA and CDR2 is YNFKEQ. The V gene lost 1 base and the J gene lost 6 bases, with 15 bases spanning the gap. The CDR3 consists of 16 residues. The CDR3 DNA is TGTGCCAGCAGCCAAGGGGAGGAGGGAAGGGATGAAAAACTGTTTTTT. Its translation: CASSQGEEGRDEKLFF.

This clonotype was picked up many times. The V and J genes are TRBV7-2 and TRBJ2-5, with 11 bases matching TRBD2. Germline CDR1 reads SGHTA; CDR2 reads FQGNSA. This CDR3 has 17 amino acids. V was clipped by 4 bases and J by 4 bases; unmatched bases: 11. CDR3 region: CASSSSRLAGTGETQYF. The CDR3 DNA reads TGTGCCAGCAGCTCCTCCCGACTAGCGGGAACGGGAGAGACCCAGTACTTC.

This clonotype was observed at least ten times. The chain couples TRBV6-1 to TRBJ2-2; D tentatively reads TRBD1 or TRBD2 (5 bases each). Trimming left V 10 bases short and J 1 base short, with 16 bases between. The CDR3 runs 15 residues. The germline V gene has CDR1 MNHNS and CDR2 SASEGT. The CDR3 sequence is CATLPGGLNTGELFF. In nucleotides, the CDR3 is TGTGCCACCCTCCCTGGGGGTCTGAACACCGGGGAGCTGTTTTTT.

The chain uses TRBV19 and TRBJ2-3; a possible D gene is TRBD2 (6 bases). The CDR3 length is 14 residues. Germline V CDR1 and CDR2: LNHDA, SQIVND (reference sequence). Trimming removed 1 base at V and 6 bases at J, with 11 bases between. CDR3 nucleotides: TGTGCCAGTAGTATAGTAGGGGAGGAGGATACGCAGTATTTT. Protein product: CASSIVGEEDTQYF.